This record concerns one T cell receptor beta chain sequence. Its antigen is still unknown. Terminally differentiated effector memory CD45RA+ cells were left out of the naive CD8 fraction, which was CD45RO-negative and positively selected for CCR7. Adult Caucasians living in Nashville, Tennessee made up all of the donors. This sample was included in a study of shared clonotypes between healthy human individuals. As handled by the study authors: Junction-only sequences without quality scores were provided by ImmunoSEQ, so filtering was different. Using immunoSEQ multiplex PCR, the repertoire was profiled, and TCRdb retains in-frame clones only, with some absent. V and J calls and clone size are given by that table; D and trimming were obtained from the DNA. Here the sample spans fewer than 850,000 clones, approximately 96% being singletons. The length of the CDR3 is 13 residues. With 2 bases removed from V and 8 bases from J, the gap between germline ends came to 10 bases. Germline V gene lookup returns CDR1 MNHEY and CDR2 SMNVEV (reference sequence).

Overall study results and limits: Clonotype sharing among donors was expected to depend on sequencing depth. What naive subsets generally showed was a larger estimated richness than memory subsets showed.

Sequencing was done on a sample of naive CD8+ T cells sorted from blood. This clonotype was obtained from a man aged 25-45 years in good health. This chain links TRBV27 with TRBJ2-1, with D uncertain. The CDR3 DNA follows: TGTGCCAGCAGTTTAGGGGTACTCTATGAGCAGTTCTTC. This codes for CASSLGVLYEQFF.